Sequencing of this T cell receptor (beta chain) was carried out in a study of persistence of HIV-infected CD4 T cells (TCRdb year 2020). Background on the whole study: The study isolated CMV- and HIV-1 Gag-responding CD4+ T cells from ART-treated individuals to examine antigen-driven clonal expansion of HIV-1-infected cells. The median time participants had been on suppressive ART was less than ten years. For the TCR cluster analysis across participants, eight or nine participants were included for CMV and six or seven participants for Gag. Peripheral blood samples of up to roughly 180 mL were taken at multiple time points, with the exception of a couple of participants who underwent leukapheresis at a single time point. TCRbeta sequencing assessed the clonality of all cells in each sorted population, while proviral sequencing assessed the clonality of infected cells.

TCRbeta repertoires were sequenced from genomic DNA with the immunoSEQ hsTCRB assay version 4 in survey mode. Genomic DNA was diluted to approximately 10 ng/uL, and up to roughly 1 ug per sample was used for TCRbeta sequencing. The authors' pipeline ran thus. Analysis of the TCRbeta data was done in ImmunoSeq Analyzer 3.0, and diversity was computed on productive nucleotide rearrangements. The improved Chao index was used to estimate lower-bound TCR diversity, and the Gini coefficient was used to estimate clonality using the Immunarch R package. Nucleotide rearrangements that differed but encoded the same CDR3beta amino acid sequence were counted as separate clonotypes. Differential abundance analysis found TCRbeta sequences that were significantly enriched in antigen-responding cells compared with anti-CD3/anti-CD28-activated cells. Using predicted peptide-MHC specificity as the basis, GLIPH2 grouped TCRs into clusters, both for each participant individually and for the merged data sets that combined participants. Held by TCRdb, this immuneACCESS table contains in-frame sequences only and omits some clones. Under half of the omission traces to an unresolved V gene where checked; the cause of the rest is unknown. D and trimming come from the DNA, and the V and J calls and clone size come from that table. Present in this sample are approximately 34,000 clones, roughly 82% of which were seen just once. Clones ranked in the top ten supply about a sixth of the sample.

This specimen's treatment or condition label, per the study, means: suppressive antiretroviral therapy. A pool of overlapping HIV-1 Gag 15-mer peptides, at 0.75 to 1 ug per peptide per mL, was used to stimulate the cells. Nonresponding CD40L-negative CD69-negative CD45RO-high memory CD4+ T cells were sorted as memory populations depleted of antigen-responding cells. Participants were HIV-1-infected adults who started suppressive ART during chronic infection. Participants had undetectable plasma HIV-1 RNA below 50 copies/mL for at least 4 years. To be included, a participant needed positive CMV serology and a CD4+ T cell count above 400 cells/uL. Before stimulation, PBMCs were isolated using density centrifugation and then depleted of CD8+ T cells. Stimulation of CD8-depleted PBMCs was carried out for 15 to 20 hours with anti-CD28/CD49d costimulation, CD40-blocking antibody and enfuvirtide, to prevent new infections. Cell sorting was done on a Beckman Coulter MoFlo Legacy or XDP sorter, and dead cells were excluded with propidium iodide. Genomic DNA was extracted using the QIAamp DNA Mini Kit for samples with more than one million cells and using the Quick-DNA Microprep Kit for all other samples.

Of note for this clone: Its antigen has not been determined. Qualities for individual bases were not recorded, and no much larger clone is one base off.

Results the study describes overall, beyond this receptor: Within the same sorted populations, how oligoclonal the TCRs were correlated with how oligoclonal the proviruses were. Degenerate expanded CDR3beta sequences were enriched in antigen-responding cells, suggesting convergent selection of CD4+ responses to CMV and Gag. Bulk TCR analyses could not be limited to the rare CMV-responding cells that actually contained HIV-1 proviruses. The study involved few individuals and tested only a limited range of antigens. TCRbeta richness in CMV- and Gag-responding cells was significantly lower than in anti-CD3/anti-CD28-responding cells; CMV-responding cells had higher oligoclonality than CD3/CD28-stimulated and Gag-responding cells.

The CDR3 covers 14 residues, taking in both the cysteine and the phenylalanine. Only the CDR3 part of the read is kept: 42 bases, read in frame from the first base. V has 4 bases trimmed and J has 8 bases trimmed; junction bases matching no gene number 9. For CDR1 and CDR2, the germline V gene lists SGDLS and YYNGEE. The clonotype was recovered from an adult woman with HIV who was CMV-seropositive. Sequencing was performed on CD4+ T cells sorted from PBMCs after 18-hour stimulation, taken from a patient who received antiretroviral therapy. The sample's cell subset or site label, in plain terms: CD40L-CD69- CD45RO-high memory CD4 T cells not responding to Gag peptides. The sequence joins TRBV9 to TRBJ1-2; 9 of the junction bases match TRBD1. The CDR3 reads as follows: CASSPSGTGHGYTF. The DNA sequence reads TGTGCCAGCAGCCCCTCCGGGACAGGGCACGGCTACACCTTC.